This T cell receptor (beta chain) was recovered during a study of blood T cell repertoires in COVID-19 (TCRdb year 2020). Background for the entire study: The collaborator samples originated in the United States, Italy and Spain and spanned the acute and convalescent phases of COVID-19. Nearly every sample came with metadata listing a de-identified subject ID, COVID-19 status, age in years and sex. Where available, HLA class I and class II types were obtained from metadata supplied by the sample provider rather than from assay-based typing. The prospective study material was composed of cDNA or gDNA derived from T cells, B-cell-depleted T cells, or PBMCs. Subjects who had been exposed to COVID-19, were actively infected with it, or had recovered from it provided the deeply sampled blood TCRbeta repertoires that made up the dataset. The repertoires were released in a freely available public database intended as a resource for research on the immune response to SARS-CoV-2. Samples came from the ongoing ImmuneRACE study (first 160 participants) plus 1,254 subjects from 6 global collaborators.

Study-wide findings and limitations: How much clinical and demographic metadata was included differed by source and by participant, and the metadata was provided uncurated.

Concerning this clone itself: Its antigen target is currently unknown. Base qualities are not at hand, and no much larger clone is one base apart.

Whole blood was collected in K2EDTA tubes by collaborating institutions according to the institutions' own protocols. Collaborator samples were shipped for TCRbeta analysis as frozen whole blood, isolated PBMCs, or DNA extracted from either sample type. TCRbeta CDR3 regions were amplified from genomic DNA by means of the immunoSEQ Assay, a bias-controlled multiplex PCR. Regarding the original processing steps: The number of nucleated cells in each sample was estimated from the amplification of reference gene primers within the assay. To quantify the absolute abundance of each unique TCRbeta CDR3 rearrangement, sequence reads were collapsed and filtered. For each sample, productive Simpson clonality was calculated as the square root of Simpson's diversity index across productive rearrangements. Sourced from immuneACCESS, this table was stored by TCRdb with only in-frame sequences that have V and J called. A share of the clones is absent; for the studies checked, an unresolved V gene accounts for under half, and the remainder has no known explanation. V, J and clone size were drawn from that table, and D and trimming were deduced from the DNA. In all, the sample holds roughly 220,000 clones, and around 80% of those were seen once. The top ten hold roughly 21% of the sample.

CDR1 and CDR2, per the germline V gene, are KGHSH and LQKENI. Including cysteine and phenylalanine, the CDR3 has 18 amino acids. Only the CDR3 DNA stays, 54 bases, in frame from base 1. Unmatched junction bases come to 13, with V trimmed by 3 bases and J by 0 bases. The sample consisted of peripheral blood. The rearranged chain carries TRBV18 and TRBJ2-7, with 8 bases matching TRBD2. The TCR sequence derives from a man aged 25 to 40 with active or convalescent COVID-19. The sequenced DNA: TGTGCCAGCTCACCCCGGTCGCCACAGGCGGGGGGCTCCTACGAGCAGTACTTC. Its amino acids are CASSPRSPQAGGSYEQYF.